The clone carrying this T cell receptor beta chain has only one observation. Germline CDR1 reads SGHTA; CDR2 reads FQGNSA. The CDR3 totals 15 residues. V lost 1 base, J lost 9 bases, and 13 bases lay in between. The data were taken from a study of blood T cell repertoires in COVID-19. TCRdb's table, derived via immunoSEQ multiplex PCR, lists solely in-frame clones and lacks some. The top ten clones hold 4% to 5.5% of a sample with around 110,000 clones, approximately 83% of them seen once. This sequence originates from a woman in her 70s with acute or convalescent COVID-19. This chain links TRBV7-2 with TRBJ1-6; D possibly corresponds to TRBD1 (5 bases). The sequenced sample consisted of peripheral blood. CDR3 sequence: CASSLEGGDISPLHF. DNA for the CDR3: TGTGCCAGCAGCTTAGAGGGAGGGGATATTTCACCCCTCCACTTT.